This T cell receptor (beta chain) was recorded in a study of blood T cells in healthy people across ages. Study-wide findings and caveats: Among T cells, TCR beta diversity per million cells dropped roughly linearly as age rose.

Investigators took approximately 9.4 milliliters of peripheral blood from every donor. Remarks on this clonotype: What it binds is not known.

The CDR3 contains 17 residues. CDR1 and CDR2 (germline): SGHRS, YFSETQ. With 2 bases clipped from V and 5 bases from J, the junction kept 13 bases outside the gene matches. Through a sample-barcoded 5' primer and a J-beta primer mix, a second PCR was run for roughly 7 to 11 cycles. Every single cDNA molecule received a tag from a template-switch adaptor with 12 random nucleotides. TCRdb re-called the 5' RACE reads through MiXCR, storing one row per CDR3 protein. Among approximately 790,000 distinct CDR3 sequences listed, around 62% were seen once. This TCR derives from a man under 40 in good health. Sequences were obtained from blood. The gene calls are TRBV5-1 and TRBJ2-3; 8 nucleotides align to TRBD2. CDR3 coding DNA: TGCGCCAGCAGCTTCTACGGGAGCGGGGGAACGGGAGATACGCAGTATTTT. This codes for CASSFYGSGGTGDTQYF.